This paragraph reports one T cell receptor (beta chain). Measured with immunoSEQ multiplex PCR; TCRdb has only the in-frame clones, and not every one. In the table there are roughly 56,000 clones, over 75% of which are singletons. Germline V CDR1 and CDR2: SGHTA, FQGTGA. The ends were cut back, 0 bases at V and 4 bases at J, with 3 bases in the middle. The CDR3 is made up of 13 amino acids. This entry comes from a study of OX40 agonist ivuxolimab in advanced cancers. About the study: Checkpoint inhibitors had been given previously to roughly 40% of patients.

The J gene is TRBJ2-2, the V gene TRBV7-3; D is unclear. The source is an adult with an advanced solid tumor such as melanoma, head and neck, liver or kidney cancer. The sample consisted of CD4+ or CD8+ T cells sorted from blood, taken in a trial of the OX40 agonist ivuxolimab. The CDR3 bases are TGTGCCAGCAGCTTAACGGGCACCGGGGAGCTGTTTTTT. This encodes CASSLTGTGELFF.